This entry lists 21 T cell receptor beta chains sequenced from one sample in a study of cytomegalovirus exposure and HLA in healthy donors. The PCR ran on 60 Vbeta and 13 Jbeta primers. Profiling relied on immunoSEQ multiplex PCR, and the TCRdb table lists in-frame clones only, not all of them. In the table there are about 130,000 clones, approximately 80% of which are singletons. The specimen sequenced was PBMCs. The source is a girl under 10 years old in good health and CMV-seronegative.

Of note for this clone: A read error may produce the germline difference seen at one junction end. V usage is TRBV4-2 and J usage is TRBJ2-3; TRBD2 is a possible D gene (5 bases). The CDR3 is made up of 17 amino acids. Looked up from germline, CDR1 is LGHNA and CDR2 is YNFKEQ. The CDR3 nucleotides read TGTGCCAGCAGCCAAGGTCTAGCACCGCAATACGCAGTAAGACTTATTTTT. This gives the protein CASSQGLAPQYAVRLIF.

This clone was counted between two and nine times. J is TRBJ2-6 and V is TRBV13, with D possibly TRBD1 on 5 matching bases. CDR1 and CDR2 from the germline V gene are PRHDT and FYEKMQ (reference sequence). The CDR3 runs 16 residues. The V gene lost 2 bases and the J gene lost 2 bases, with 10 bases spanning the gap. The CDR3 bases are TGTGCCAGCAGCTTAAGGGCAGGGACTGGGGCCAACGTCCTGACTTTC. Protein sequence: CASSLRAGTGANVLTF.

CDR3 sequence reads: CASSPQYRDSSEAFF. CDR3 nucleotides: TGTGCCAGCTCACCTCAATACCGGGACAGCTCTGAAGCTTTCTTT. V usage is TRBV18 and J usage is TRBJ1-1, with TRBD1 identical over 7 bases. The germline V gene has CDR1 KGHSH and CDR2 LQKENI. The CDR3 extends over 15 amino acids. V trimming: 3 bases; J trimming: 6 bases; junction bases outside the gene matches: 10.

The gene calls are TRBV4-3 and TRBJ2-5, with 8 nucleotides matching TRBD1. Germline V CDR1 and CDR2: LGHNA, YSLEER. V shed 8 bases and J 5 bases; nucleotides not matched to a gene: 10. This CDR3 contains 14 residues. CDR3 DNA: TGCGCCAGCCTCCCCGGACAGGGTTTCGAGACCCAGTACTTC. It encodes CASLPGQGFETQYF.

In its sample, this clone was seen once. The rearrangement links TRBV29-1 to TRBJ2-4; no clear D. V lost 7 bases and J 0 bases, leaving 13 bases between the germline ends. The CDR3 sequence is 14 residues long. The germline V gene encodes CDR1 SQVTM and CDR2 ANQGSEA. In DNA form, the CDR3 reads TGCAGCGCCACCCTTTCGGGAGCCAAAAACATTCAGTACTTC. Its protein product is CSATLSGAKNIQYF. Combining the CDR3 with reference TRBV29-1 and TRBJ2-4 gives the whole variable domain SAVISQKPSRDICQRGTSLTIQCQVDSQVTMMFWYRQQPGQSLTLIATANQGSEATYESGFVIDKFPISRPNLTFSTLTVSNMSPEDSSIYLCSATLSGAKNIQYFGAGTRLSVL.

The V and J genes are TRBV2 and TRBJ2-5, with unresolved D. The V gene lost 3 bases and the J gene lost 2 bases, with 4 bases spanning the gap. Looked up from germline, CDR1 is SNHLY and CDR2 is FYNNEI. There are 12 residues in the CDR3. This chain's CDR3 is CASSDSQETQYF. As DNA, the CDR3 is TGTGCCAGCAGTGACAGTCAAGAGACCCAGTACTTC.

J is TRBJ2-1 and V is TRBV4-1, with 7 bases fitting TRBD2. CDR1 is MGHRA, CDR2 YSYEKL, per germline. The CDR3 runs 18 residues. J gave up 9 bases and V 0 bases, and 17 bases lay outside the gene matches. For the CDR3, the DNA is TGCGCCAGCAGCCAAGATACGGAGCGGAGGGGAGGGCTGGGTGAGCAGTTCTTC. The encoded protein is CASSQDTERRGGLGEQFF.

The chain employs TRBV2 and TRBJ1-4; 9 bases map to TRBD1. Germline assignment: CDR1 SNHLY and CDR2 FYNNEI. The CDR3 covers 14 residues. J lost 7 bases, V lost 5 bases, and 5 bases had no gene match. CDR3 sequence: CASSRQGVVEKLFF. CDR3 sequence (DNA): TGTGCCAGCAGTCGACAGGGGGTGGTTGAAAAACTGTTTTTT.

The chain employs TRBV6-5 and TRBJ2-3; tentative D call: TRBD2 (7 bases). The CDR3 extends over 14 amino acids. The V gene lost 6 bases and the J gene lost 1 base, with 11 bases spanning the gap. CDR1 is MNHEY, CDR2 SVGAGI, per germline. CDR3 in DNA: TGTGCCAGCAGCCGGGGGGCCCGCACAGATACGCAGTATTTT. It translates to CASSRGARTDTQYF.

The V call is TRBV12-5, the J call TRBJ2-7, with a tentative D call TRBD1 (6 bases). CDR1 and CDR2 (germline): LGHNT, FRNRAP. V was trimmed by 8 bases and J by 4 bases, leaving 12 bases between them. This CDR3 spans 12 amino acids. CDR3 loop: CASLQGQYEQYF. The CDR3 DNA follows: TGTGCTAGTCTTCAGGGGCAATACGAGCAGTACTTC.

This clone was detected a few times. The chain combines TRBV5-1 with TRBJ1-1; 8 nucleotides line up with TRBD1. J was trimmed by 1 base and V by 4 bases; bases with no gene match: 3. In germline, CDR1 is SGHRS, CDR2 YFSETQ. The CDR3 extends over 14 amino acids. CDR3 region: CASSTGQGNTEAFF. DNA for the CDR3: TGCGCCAGCAGCACAGGACAGGGGAACACTGAAGCTTTCTTT.

J is TRBJ2-2 and V is TRBV19, with TRBD1 identical over 7 bases. With V trimmed by 4 bases and J by 6 bases, 2 bases remained unmatched. Looked up from germline, CDR1 is LNHDA and CDR2 is SQIVND (reference sequence). The CDR3 covers 13 residues. CDR3 DNA sequence: TGTGCCAGTAGTAGCCAGGGGGCCGGGGAGCTGTTTTTT. Amino acids: CASSSQGAGELFF.

The V call is TRBV7-2, the J call TRBJ1-1; TRBD1 matches 7 bases. The germline gives CDR1 SGHTA, CDR2 FQGNSA. V lost 6 bases and J lost 4; bases outside the gene matches: 8. This CDR3 contains 14 residues. The chain's CDR3 is CASSHTRGSTEAFF. In DNA, the CDR3 is TGTGCCAGCAGTCATACCAGGGGGAGCACTGAAGCTTTCTTT.

The chain combines TRBV10-3 with TRBJ2-7, with 8 bases identical to TRBD2. Per the germline V gene, CDR1 is ENHRY and CDR2 is SYGVKD. Germline trimming cut 6 bases from V and 3 bases from J; bases unmatched to any gene: 13. CDR3 length: 16 residues. In DNA, the CDR3 is TGTGCCATCAGCCTCGTGGGACTAGACGGAGACTACGAGCAGTACTTC. Amino acid sequence: CAISLVGLDGDYEQYF.

V gene TRBV30 combines with J gene TRBJ2-2, with TRBD2 matching over 13 bases. V shed 1 base and J 7 bases; nucleotides not matched to a gene: 9. CDR1 is GTSNPN and CDR2 is SVGIG in the germline V gene (reference sequence). The CDR3 is made up of 17 amino acids. The CDR3 nucleotides are TGTGCCTGGAGTGGCCCGGGACTAGCGGGAAAGGTCGGGGAGCTGTTTTTT. This gives the protein CAWSGPGLAGKVGELFF.

This chain links TRBV6-5 with TRBJ2-5; TRBD1 agrees at 7 bases. The CDR3 spans 15 residues. Germline trimming cut 6 bases from V and 3 bases from J; bases unmatched to any gene: 10. Looked up from germline, CDR1 is MNHEY and CDR2 is SVGAGI. This chain's CDR3 is CASSRGGSGEETQYF. CDR3 nucleotide sequence: TGTGCCAGCAGCCGAGGGGGCTCCGGGGAAGAGACCCAGTACTTC.

The V and J genes are TRBV7-8 and TRBJ2-5; a possible D gene is TRBD2 (6 bases). Trimming took 5 bases from V and 6 from J, leaving 22 bases between them. The CDR3 runs to 16 residues. The V gene's germline CDR1 is SGHVS and CDR2 FQNEAQ. The CDR3 loop is CASSLIAEGGTKTQYF. CDR3 in DNA: TGTGCCAGCAGCCTAATAGCGGAGGGCGGGACGAAGACCCAGTACTTC.

CDR3 sequence reads: CASIRDGVISTEAFF. CDR3 bases: TGTGCCAGCATCCGAGACGGGGTGATTAGCACTGAAGCTTTCTTT. The rearrangement uses TRBV7-2 and TRBJ1-1; no clear D. CDR3 size: 15 residues. Trimming stripped 7 bases from V and 4 bases from J, with 19 bases between. In germline, CDR1 is SGHTA, CDR2 FQGNSA.

The genes are TRBV2 and TRBJ2-7, with 7 nucleotides matching TRBD1. Per the germline V gene, CDR1 is SNHLY and CDR2 is FYNNEI. Trimming cost V 4 bases and J 5 bases; bases outside gene matches: 11. The CDR3 runs to 15 residues. DNA of the CDR3: TGTGCCAGCAGTGCCCACCGACAGGGACCGGACGAGCAGTACTTC. Translating gives CASSAHRQGPDEQYF.

The table lists this clone with a few counts. The chain is built from TRBV11-2 and TRBJ2-5, with D maybe TRBD1 (6 bases). V was cut by 4 bases and J by 3 bases, with 18 bases left in between. The CDR3 is 16 residues long. The germline gives CDR1 SGHAT, CDR2 FQNNGV. The CDR3 region is CASSSRWKSGEETQYF. CDR3 nucleotides: TGTGCCAGCAGCTCCCGGTGGAAGTCAGGGGAAGAGACCCAGTACTTC.

The chain employs TRBV5-1 and TRBJ1-2; 8 bases fit TRBD1. The germline CDR1 and CDR2 sequences are SGHRS and YFSETQ. This CDR3 contains 14 residues. V trimming: 1 base; J trimming: 4 bases; junction bases outside the gene matches: 3. CDR3 sequence: CASSLQGAVYGYTF. CDR3 in DNA: TGCGCCAGCAGCTTGCAGGGGGCTGTCTATGGCTACACCTTC. Filled out from reference TRBV5-1 and TRBJ1-2, the complete variable domain reads KAGVTQTPRYLIKTRGQQVTLSCSPISGHRSVSWYQQTPGQGLQFLFEYFSETQRNKGNFPGRFSGRQFSNSRSEMNVSTLELGDSALYLCASSLQGAVYGYTFGSGTRLTVV.